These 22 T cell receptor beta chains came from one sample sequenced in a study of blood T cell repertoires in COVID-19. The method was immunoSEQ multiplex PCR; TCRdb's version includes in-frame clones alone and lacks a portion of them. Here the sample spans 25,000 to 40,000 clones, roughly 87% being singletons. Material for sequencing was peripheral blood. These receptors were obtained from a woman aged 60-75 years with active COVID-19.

The CDR3 coding sequence is TGCAGTGCTAGTCGGACAGGATACTATGGCTACACCTTC. Its translation is CSASRTGYYGYTF. The chain has TRBV20-1 and TRBJ1-2; 7 bases are shared with TRBD1. The V gene's germline CDR1 is DFQATT and CDR2 SNEGSKA (reference sequence). The CDR3 loop spans 13 amino acids. The J segment lost 3 bases and the V segment lost 3 bases, leaving 4 bases of the junction unmatched.

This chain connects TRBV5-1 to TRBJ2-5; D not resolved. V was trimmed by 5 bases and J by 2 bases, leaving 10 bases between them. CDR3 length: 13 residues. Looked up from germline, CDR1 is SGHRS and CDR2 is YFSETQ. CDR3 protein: CASSTDLQETQYF. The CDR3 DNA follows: TGCGCCAGCAGTACAGATTTACAAGAGACCCAGTACTTC.

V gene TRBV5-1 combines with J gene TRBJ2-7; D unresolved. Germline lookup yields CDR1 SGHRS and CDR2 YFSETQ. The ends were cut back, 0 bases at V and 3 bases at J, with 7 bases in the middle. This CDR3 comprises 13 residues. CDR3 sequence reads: CASSLAVGYEQYF. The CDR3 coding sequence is TGCGCCAGCAGCTTGGCGGTCGGCTACGAGCAGTACTTC.

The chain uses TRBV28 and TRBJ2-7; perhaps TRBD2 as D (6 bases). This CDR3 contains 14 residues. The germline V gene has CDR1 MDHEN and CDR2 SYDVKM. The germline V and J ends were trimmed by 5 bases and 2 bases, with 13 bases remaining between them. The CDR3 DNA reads TGTGCCAGCAGTCCACGGGAGTCCCCCTACGAGCAGTACTTC. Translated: CASSPRESPYEQYF. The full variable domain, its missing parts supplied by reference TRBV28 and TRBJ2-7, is DVKVTQSSRYLVKRTGEKVFLECVQDMDHENMFWYRQDPGLGLRLIYFSYDVKMKEKGDIPEGYSVSREKKERFSLILESASTNQTSMYLCASSPRESPYEQYFGPGTRLTVT.

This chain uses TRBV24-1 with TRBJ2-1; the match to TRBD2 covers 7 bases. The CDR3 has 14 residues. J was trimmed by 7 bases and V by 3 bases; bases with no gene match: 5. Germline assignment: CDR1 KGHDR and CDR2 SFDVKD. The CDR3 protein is CATSDQHSGNEQFF. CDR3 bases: TGTGCCACCAGTGATCAGCATAGCGGGAATGAGCAGTTCTTC.

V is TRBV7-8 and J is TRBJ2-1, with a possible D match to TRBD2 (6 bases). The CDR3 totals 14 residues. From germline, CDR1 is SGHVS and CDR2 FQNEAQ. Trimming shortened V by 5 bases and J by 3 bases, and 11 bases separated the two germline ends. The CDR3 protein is CASSPTRYYNEQFF. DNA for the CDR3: TGTGCCAGCAGCCCGACTAGGTACTACAATGAGCAGTTCTTC.

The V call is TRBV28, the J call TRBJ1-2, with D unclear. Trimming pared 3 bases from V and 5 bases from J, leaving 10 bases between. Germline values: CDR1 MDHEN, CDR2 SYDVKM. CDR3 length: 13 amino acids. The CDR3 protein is CASSFERAYGYTF. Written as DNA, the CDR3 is TGTGCCAGCAGTTTCGAGAGGGCGTATGGCTACACCTTC.

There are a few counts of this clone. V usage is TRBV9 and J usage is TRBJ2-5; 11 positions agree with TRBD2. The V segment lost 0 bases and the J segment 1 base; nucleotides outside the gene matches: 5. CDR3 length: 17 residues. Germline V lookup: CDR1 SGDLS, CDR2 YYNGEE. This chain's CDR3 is CASSVEASGGFQETQYF. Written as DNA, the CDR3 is TGTGCCAGCAGCGTAGAGGCTAGCGGGGGGTTCCAAGAGACCCAGTACTTC.

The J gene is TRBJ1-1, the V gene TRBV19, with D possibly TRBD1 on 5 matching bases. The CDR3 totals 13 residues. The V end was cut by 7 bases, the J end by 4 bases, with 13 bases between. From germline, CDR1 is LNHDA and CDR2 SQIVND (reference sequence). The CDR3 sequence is CASTEGRRTEAFF. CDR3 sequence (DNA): TGTGCCAGTACGGAGGGGAGGCGCACTGAAGCTTTCTTT.

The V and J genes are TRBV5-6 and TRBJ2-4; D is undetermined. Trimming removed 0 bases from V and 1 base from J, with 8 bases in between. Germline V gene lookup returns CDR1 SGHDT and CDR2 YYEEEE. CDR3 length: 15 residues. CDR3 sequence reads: CASSLGLSAKNIQYF. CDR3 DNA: TGTGCCAGCAGCTTGGGACTTTCGGCCAAAAACATTCAGTACTTC.

The CDR3 loop reads CASSQEFGQAKNIQYF. The CDR3 nucleotides are TGTGCCAGCAGCCAAGAGTTCGGACAAGCCAAAAACATTCAGTACTTC. The V call is TRBV4-2, the J call TRBJ2-4, with D perhaps TRBD1 (5 bases). This CDR3 has 16 residues. Trimming stripped 0 bases from V and 0 bases from J, with 9 bases between. Germline V gives CDR1 LGHNA, CDR2 YNFKEQ.

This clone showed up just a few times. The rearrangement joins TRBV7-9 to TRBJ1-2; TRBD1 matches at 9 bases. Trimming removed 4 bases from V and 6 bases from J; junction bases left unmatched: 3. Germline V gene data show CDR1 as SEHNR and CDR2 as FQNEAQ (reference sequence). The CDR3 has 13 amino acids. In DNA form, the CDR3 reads TGTGCCAGCAGCTGGGGACAGGGAAATGGCTACACCTTC. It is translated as CASSWGQGNGYTF.

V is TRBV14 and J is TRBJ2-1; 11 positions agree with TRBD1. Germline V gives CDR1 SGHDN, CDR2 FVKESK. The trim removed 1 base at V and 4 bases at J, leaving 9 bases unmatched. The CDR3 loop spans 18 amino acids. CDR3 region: CASSQGSSWDRGYNEQFF. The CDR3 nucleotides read TGTGCCAGCAGCCAAGGATCATCATGGGACAGGGGGTACAATGAGCAGTTCTTC.

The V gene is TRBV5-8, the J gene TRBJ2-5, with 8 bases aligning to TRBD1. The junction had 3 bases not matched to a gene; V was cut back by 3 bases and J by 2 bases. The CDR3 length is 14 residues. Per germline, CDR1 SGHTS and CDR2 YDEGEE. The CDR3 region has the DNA TGTGCCAGCAGCTCGACAGGGGTTCAAGAGACCCAGTACTTC. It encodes CASSSTGVQETQYF.

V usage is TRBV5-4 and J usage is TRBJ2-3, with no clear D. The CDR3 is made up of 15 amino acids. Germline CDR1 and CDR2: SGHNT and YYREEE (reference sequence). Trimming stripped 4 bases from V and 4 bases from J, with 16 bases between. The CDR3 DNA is TGTGCCAGCAGCCCTGCTTTGAGGCCCGCAGATACGCAGTATTTT. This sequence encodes CASSPALRPADTQYF.

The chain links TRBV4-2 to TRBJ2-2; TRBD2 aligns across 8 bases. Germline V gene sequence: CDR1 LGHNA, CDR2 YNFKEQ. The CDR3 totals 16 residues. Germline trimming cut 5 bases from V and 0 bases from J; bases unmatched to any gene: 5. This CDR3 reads CASSYLAGTNTGELFF. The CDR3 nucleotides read TGTGCCAGCAGCTATCTAGCGGGTACGAACACCGGGGAGCTGTTTTTT.

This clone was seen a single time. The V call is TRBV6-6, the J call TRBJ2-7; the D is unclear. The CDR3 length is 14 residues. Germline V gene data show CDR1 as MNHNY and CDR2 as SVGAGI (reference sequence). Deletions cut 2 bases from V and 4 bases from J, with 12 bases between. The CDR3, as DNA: TGTGCCAGCAGTTACCTCCCAGACACTTACGAGCAGTACTTC. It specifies CASSYLPDTYEQYF.

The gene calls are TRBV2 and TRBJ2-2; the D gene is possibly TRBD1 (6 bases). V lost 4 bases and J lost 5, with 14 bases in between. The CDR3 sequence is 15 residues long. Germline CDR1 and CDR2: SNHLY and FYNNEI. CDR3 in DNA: TGTGCCAGCAGTGTAGACGGACAGCTAACCGGGGAGCTGTTTTTT. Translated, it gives CASSVDGQLTGELFF.

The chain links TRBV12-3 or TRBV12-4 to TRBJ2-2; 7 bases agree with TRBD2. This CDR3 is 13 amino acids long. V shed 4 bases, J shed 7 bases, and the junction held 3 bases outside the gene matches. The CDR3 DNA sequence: TGTGCCAGCAGTTGGGAGGGTCTCGGGGAGCTGTTTTTT. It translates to CASSWEGLGELFF.

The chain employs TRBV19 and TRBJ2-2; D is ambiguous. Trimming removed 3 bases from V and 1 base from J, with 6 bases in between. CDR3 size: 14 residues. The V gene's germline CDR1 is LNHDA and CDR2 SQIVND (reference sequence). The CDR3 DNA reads TGTGCCAGTAGTATTAAGCGGAACACCGGGGAGCTGTTTTTT. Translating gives CASSIKRNTGELFF.

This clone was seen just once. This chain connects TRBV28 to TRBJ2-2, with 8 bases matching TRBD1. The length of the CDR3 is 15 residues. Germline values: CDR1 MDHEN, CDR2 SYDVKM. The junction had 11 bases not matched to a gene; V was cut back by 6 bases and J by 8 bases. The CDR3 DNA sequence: TGTGCCAGCAGACACAGGGGGACCACCAGAGGGGAGCTGTTTTTT. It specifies CASRHRGTTRGELFF.

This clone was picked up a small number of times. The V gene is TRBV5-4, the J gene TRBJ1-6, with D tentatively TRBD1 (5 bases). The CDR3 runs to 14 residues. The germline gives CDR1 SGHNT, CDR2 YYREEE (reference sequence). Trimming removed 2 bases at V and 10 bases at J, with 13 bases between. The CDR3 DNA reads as TGTGCCAGCAGCTTAAAAGGGGTCGGGTCACCCCTCCACTTT. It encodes CASSLKGVGSPLHF.